These 5 T cell receptor beta chains were sequenced from one sample in a study of blood T cell repertoires in COVID-19. Data came from immunoSEQ multiplex PCR; TCRdb stores just in-frame clones and leaves some out. Found here are 250,000 to 300,000 clones, just under 90% of them singletons; the top ten hold 1.5% to 2%. Sequenced sample: PBMCs or T cells enriched from blood (not recorded which). The receptors come from a woman between 55 and 75 years old who had recovered from COVID-19.

The chain is built from TRBV27 and TRBJ1-3; D remains unclear. The CDR3 sequence is 13 residues long. CDR1 and CDR2 from the germline V gene are MNHEY and SMNVEV (reference sequence). V lost 5 bases to trimming and J lost 4 bases, with 9 bases between them. CDR3 residues: CASSLTFGNTIYF. The CDR3, as DNA: TGTGCCAGCAGTCTGACATTCGGAAACACCATATATTTT.

This chain links TRBV28 with TRBJ1-5; 7 bases fit TRBD1. The CDR3 contains 18 residues. Germline loops: CDR1 MDHEN, CDR2 SYDVKM. Trimming removed 5 bases from V and 0 bases from J; junction bases left unmatched: 13. The CDR3 protein is CASSPPPGQASSNQPQHF. In DNA form, the CDR3 reads TGTGCCAGCAGTCCCCCCCCTGGACAGGCTTCTAGCAATCAGCCCCAGCATTTT. Based on the CDR3 plus reference TRBV28 and TRBJ1-5, the full variable domain is DVKVTQSSRYLVKRTGEKVFLECVQDMDHENMFWYRQDPGLGLRLIYFSYDVKMKEKGDIPEGYSVSREKKERFSLILESASTNQTSMYLCASSPPPGQASSNQPQHFGDGTRLSIL.

This chain uses TRBV27 with TRBJ1-4; D remains unclear. This CDR3 is built from 14 residues. The germline V gene encodes CDR1 MNHEY and CDR2 SMNVEV (reference sequence). V was clipped by 5 bases and J by 5 bases, with 12 bases between them. This CDR3 reads CASSNRVRNEKLFF. CDR3 nucleotides: TGTGCCAGCAGTAACCGGGTTCGAAATGAAAAACTGTTTTTT.

The V call is TRBV24-1, the J call TRBJ2-2; 11 nucleotides line up with TRBD2. This CDR3 has 17 residues. Germline V CDR1 and CDR2: KGHDR, SFDVKD. V was clipped by 8 bases and J by 6 bases; unmatched bases: 13. The CDR3 loop is CATNPGTSGKSPGELFF. In DNA, the CDR3 is TGTGCCACCAACCCCGGGACTAGCGGCAAAAGTCCCGGGGAGCTGTTTTTT.

V and J are TRBV3-1 (or the pseudogene TRBV3-2) and TRBJ2-3; D may be TRBD2 (6 bases). The V end lost 0 bases, the J end lost 2 bases, and 12 bases lay between the germline ends. CDR1 is LGHDT and CDR2 is YNNKEL in the germline V gene (reference sequence). This CDR3 region has 16 residues. Here the CDR3 reads CASSQEWRGNTDTQYF. The DNA for the CDR3 is TGTGCCAGCAGCCAAGAATGGCGGGGTAACACAGATACGCAGTATTTT.